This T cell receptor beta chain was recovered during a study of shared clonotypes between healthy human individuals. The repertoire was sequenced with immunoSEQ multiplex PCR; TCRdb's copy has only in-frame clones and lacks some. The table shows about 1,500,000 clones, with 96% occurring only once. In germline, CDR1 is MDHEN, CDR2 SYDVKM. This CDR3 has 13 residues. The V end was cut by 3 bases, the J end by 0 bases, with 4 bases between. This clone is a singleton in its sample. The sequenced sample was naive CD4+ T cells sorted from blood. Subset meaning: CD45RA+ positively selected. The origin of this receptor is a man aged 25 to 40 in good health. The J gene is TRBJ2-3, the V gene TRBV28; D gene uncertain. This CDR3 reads CASSLKSTDTQYF. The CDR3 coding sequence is TGTGCCAGCAGTTTGAAGAGCACAGATACGCAGTATTTT. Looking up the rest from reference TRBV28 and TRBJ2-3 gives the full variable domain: DVKVTQSSRYLVKRTGEKVFLECVQDMDHENMFWYRQDPGLGLRLIYFSYDVKMKEKGDIPEGYSVSREKKERFSLILESASTNQTSMYLCASSLKSTDTQYFGPGTRLTVL.